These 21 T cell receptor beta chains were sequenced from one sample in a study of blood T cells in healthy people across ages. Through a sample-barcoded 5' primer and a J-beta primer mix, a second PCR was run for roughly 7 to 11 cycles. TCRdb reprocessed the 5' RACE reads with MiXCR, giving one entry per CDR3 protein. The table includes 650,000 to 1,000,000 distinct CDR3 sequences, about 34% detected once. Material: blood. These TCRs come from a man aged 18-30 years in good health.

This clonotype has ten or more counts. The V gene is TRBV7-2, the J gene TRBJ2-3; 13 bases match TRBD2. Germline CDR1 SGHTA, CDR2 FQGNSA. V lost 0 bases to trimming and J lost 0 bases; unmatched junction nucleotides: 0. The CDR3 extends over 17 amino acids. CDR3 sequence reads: CASSLAGLAGSTDTQYF. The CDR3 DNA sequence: TGTGCCAGCAGCTTAGCGGGACTAGCGGGGAGCACAGATACGCAGTATTTT.

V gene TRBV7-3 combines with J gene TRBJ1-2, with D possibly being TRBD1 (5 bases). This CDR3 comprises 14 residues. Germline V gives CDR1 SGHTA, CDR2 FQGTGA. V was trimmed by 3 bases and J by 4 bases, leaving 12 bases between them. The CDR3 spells CASSFSGTPYGYTF. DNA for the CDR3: TGTGCCAGCAGCTTCTCAGGGACCCCCTATGGCTACACCTTC.

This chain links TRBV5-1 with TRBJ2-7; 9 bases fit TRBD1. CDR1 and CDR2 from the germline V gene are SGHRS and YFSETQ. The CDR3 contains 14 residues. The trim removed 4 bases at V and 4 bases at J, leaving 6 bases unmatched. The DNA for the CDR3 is TGCGCCAGCAGCCTCCGGGACAGGGTTTACGAGCAGTACTTC. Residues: CASSLRDRVYEQYF.

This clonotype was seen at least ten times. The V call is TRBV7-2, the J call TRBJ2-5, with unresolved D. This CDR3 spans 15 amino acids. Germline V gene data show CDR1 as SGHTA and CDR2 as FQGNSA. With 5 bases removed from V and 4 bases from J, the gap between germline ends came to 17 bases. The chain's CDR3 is CASSPPGNIIETQYF. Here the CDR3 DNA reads TGTGCCAGCAGCCCTCCGGGCAACATAATAGAGACCCAGTACTTC. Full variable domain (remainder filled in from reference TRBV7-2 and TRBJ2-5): GAGVSQSPSNKVTEKGKDVELRCDPISGHTALYWYRQSLGQGLEFLIYFQGNSAPDKSGLPSDRFSAERTGGSVSTLTIQRTQQEDSAVYLCASSPPGNIIETQYFGPGTRLLVL.

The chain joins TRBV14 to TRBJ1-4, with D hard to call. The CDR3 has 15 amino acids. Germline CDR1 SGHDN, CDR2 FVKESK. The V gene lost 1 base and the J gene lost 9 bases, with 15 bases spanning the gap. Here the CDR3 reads CASSQGNPTTQKLFF. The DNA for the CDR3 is TGTGCCAGCAGCCAAGGGAATCCCACGACCCAAAAACTGTTTTTT.

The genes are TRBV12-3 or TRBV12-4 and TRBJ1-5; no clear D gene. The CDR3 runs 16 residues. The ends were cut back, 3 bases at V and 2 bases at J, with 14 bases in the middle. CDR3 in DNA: TGTGCCAGCAGTTTTGTATCCGGGGAGGGCAATCAGCCCCAGCATTTT. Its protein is CASSFVSGEGNQPQHF.

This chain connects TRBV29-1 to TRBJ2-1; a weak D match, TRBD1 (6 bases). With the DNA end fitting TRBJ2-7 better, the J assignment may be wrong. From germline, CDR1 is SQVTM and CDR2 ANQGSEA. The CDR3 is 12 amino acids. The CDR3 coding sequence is TGCAGCGTCACAGGGATCTCCTACGAGCAGTACTTC. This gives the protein CSVTGISYEQYF.

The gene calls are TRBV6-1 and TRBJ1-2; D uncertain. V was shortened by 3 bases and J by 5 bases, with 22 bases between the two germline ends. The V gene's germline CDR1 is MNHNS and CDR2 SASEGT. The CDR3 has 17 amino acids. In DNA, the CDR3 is TGTGCCAGCAGTGATCAAAGGCGGACTCCAAAAGGGTATGGCTACACCTTC. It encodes CASSDQRRTPKGYGYTF.

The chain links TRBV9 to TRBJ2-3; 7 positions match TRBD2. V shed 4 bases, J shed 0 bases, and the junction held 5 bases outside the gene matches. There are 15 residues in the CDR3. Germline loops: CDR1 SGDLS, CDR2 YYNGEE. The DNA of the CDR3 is TGTGCCAGCAGCTTACAGCGGGGAAGCACAGATACGCAGTATTTT. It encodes CASSLQRGSTDTQYF.

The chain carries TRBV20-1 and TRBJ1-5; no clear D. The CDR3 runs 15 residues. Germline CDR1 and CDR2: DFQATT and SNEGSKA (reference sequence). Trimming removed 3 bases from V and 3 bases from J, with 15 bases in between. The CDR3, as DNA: TGCAGTGCTAGTTCGCGCCTAACTTCCAATCAGCCCCAGCATTTT. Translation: CSASSRLTSNQPQHF.

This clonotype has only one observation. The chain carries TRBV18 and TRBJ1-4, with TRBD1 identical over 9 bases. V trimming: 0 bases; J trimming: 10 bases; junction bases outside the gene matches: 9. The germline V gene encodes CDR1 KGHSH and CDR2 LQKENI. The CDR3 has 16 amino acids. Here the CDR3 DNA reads TGTGCCAGCTCACCACCGTCGGGACAGGGTTTTGGAAAACTGTTTTTT. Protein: CASSPPSGQGFGKLFF. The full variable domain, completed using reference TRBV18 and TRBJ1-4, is NAGVMQNPRHLVRRRGQEARLRCSPMKGHSHVYWYRQLPEEGLKFMVYLQKENIIDESGMPKERFSAEFPKEGPSILRIQQVVRGDSAAYFCASSPPSGQGFGKLFFGSGTQLSVL.

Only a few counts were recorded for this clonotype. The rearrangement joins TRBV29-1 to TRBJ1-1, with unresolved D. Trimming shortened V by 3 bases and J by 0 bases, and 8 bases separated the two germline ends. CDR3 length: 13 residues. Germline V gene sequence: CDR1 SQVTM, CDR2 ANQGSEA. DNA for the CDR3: TGCAGCGTTGATGAGAACATGAACACTGAAGCTTTCTTT. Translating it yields CSVDENMNTEAFF.

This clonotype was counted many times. Here the CDR3 reads CASSLTGVGYTF. The CDR3 DNA reads as TGTGCCAGCAGTTTAACAGGGGTCGGCTACACCTTC. This chain uses TRBV27 with TRBJ1-2, with 7 bases lining up with TRBD1. The CDR3 extends over 12 amino acids. J gave up 8 bases and V 2 bases, and 2 bases lay outside the gene matches. Germline CDR1 MNHEY, CDR2 SMNVEV (reference sequence).

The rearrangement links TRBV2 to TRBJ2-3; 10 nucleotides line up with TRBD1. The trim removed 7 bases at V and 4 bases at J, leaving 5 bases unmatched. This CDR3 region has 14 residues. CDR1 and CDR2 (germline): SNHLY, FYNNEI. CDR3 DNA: TGTGCCAGCACCGGGGGACAGGGGTCAGATACGCAGTATTTT. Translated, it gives CASTGGQGSDTQYF.

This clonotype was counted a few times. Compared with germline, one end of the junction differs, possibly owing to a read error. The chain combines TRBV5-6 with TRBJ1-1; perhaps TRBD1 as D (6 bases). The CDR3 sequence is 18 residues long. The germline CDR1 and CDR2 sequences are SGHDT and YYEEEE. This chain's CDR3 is CASSSLIANRVLKTEAFF. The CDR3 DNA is TGTGCCAGCAGCTCCCTGATAGCGAACAGGGTCCTGAAGACTGAAGCTTTCTTT. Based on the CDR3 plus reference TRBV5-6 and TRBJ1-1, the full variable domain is DAGVTQSPTHLIKTRGQQVTLRCSPKSGHDTVSWYQQALGQGPQFIFQYYEEEERQRGNFPDRFSGHQFPNYSSELNVNALLLGDSALYLCASSSLIANRVLKTEAFFGQGTRLTVV.

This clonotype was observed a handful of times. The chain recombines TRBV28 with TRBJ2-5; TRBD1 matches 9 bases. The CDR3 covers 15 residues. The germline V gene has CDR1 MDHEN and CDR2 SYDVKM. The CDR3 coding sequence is TGTCTTCCCCCGGGACAGGGTCCTTCCCAAGAGACCCAGTACTTC. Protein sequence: CLPPGQGPSQETQYF.

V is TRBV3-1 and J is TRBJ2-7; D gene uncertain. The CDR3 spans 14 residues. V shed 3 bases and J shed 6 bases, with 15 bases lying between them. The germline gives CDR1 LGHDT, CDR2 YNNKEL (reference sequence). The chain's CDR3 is CASSHLGRRGEQYF. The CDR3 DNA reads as TGTGCCAGCAGCCACTTAGGTCGGCGAGGCGAGCAGTACTTC.

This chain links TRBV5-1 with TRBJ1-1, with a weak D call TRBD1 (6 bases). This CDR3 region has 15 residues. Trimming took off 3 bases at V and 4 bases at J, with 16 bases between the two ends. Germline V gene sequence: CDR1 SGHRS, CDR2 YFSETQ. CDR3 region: CASSWGLGEITEAFF. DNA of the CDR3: TGCGCCAGCAGCTGGGGGCTCGGGGAAATCACTGAAGCTTTCTTT.

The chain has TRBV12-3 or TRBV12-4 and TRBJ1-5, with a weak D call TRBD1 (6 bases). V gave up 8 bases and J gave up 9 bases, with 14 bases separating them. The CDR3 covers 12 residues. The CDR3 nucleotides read TGTGCCAGCGGCATCCAGGGGAGGCCCCAGCATTTT. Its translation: CASGIQGRPQHF.

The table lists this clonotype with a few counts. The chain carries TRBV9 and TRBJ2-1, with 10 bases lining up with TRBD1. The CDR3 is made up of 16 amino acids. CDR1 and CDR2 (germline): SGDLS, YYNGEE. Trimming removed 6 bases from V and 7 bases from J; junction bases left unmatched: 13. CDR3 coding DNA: TGTGCCAGCAACTTCCACCGGGACAGGGGAGGGAATGAGCAGTTCTTC. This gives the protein CASNFHRDRGGNEQFF.

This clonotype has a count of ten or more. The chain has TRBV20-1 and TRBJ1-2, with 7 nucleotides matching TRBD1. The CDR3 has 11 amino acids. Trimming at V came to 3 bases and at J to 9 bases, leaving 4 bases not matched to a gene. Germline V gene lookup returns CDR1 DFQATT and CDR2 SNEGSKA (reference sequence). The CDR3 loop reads CSARTGPRYTF. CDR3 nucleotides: TGCAGTGCTAGGACAGGGCCGCGCTACACCTTC.